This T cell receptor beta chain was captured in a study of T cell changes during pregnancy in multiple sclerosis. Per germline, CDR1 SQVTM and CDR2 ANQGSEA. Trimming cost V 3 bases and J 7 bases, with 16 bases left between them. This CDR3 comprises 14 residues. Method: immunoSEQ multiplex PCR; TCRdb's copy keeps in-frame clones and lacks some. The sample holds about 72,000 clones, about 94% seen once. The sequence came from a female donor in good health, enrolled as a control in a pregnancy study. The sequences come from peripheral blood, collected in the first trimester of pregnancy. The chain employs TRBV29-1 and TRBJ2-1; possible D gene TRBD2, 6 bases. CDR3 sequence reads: CSVDAGGTGNEQFF. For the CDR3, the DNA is TGCAGCGTTGACGCCGGGGGAACTGGGAATGAGCAGTTCTTC.